The T cell receptor beta chain under discussion was sequenced for a study of blood T cells in healthy people across ages. The study's findings and limits: Unknown donor CMV status possibly confounded expanded clonotype changes.

The junction had 4 bases not matched to a gene; V was cut back by 4 bases and J by 0 bases. Germline V gene lookup returns CDR1 MGHRA and CDR2 YSYEKL. The CDR3 sequence is 16 residues long. Using a J-beta primer mix together with a sample-barcoded 5' primer, a second PCR was run for about 6 to 12 cycles. TCRdb called the 5' RACE reads again in MiXCR, with one record for every CDR3 protein. The repertoire holds about 940,000 distinct CDR3 sequences, under 50% seen once, with 13% in the top ten. Investigators took around 10 milliliters of peripheral blood from every donor. Researchers report isolating at least 6 million PBMCs per sample. This clonotype was counted a few times. As yet, its antigen is unknown.

The rearrangement uses TRBV4-1 and TRBJ2-2; 8 bases match TRBD1. Sequencing was performed on blood. The receptor comes from a man aged 25-40 years in good health. CDR3: CASSLGTGPNTGELFF. The DNA of the CDR3 is TGCGCCAGCAGCCTGGGGACAGGCCCGAACACCGGGGAGCTGTTTTTT.